Presented here are 6 T cell receptor beta chains from one specimen sequenced in a study of shared clonotypes between healthy human individuals. Libraries were prepared by immunoSEQ multiplex PCR; TCRdb keeps only in-frame clonotypes and omits some of them. Of about 1.5 million clones listed, 95% to 99% are singletons. Sequenced sample: naive CD4+ T cells sorted from blood. The subset: CD45RA+ positively selected. These receptors all come from a man younger than 45 in good health.

This clone appeared once. The genes are TRBV19 and TRBJ1-1, with a tentative D call TRBD1 (5 bases). V was pared by 1 base and J by 4 bases, with 19 bases between. The CDR3 runs 17 residues. The germline CDR1 and CDR2 sequences are LNHDA and SQIVND (reference sequence). CDR3 sequence (DNA): TGTGCCAGTAGTATAGTGGGCGGGGGTTCCCGTATCACTGAAGCTTTCTTT. Its protein is CASSIVGGGSRITEAFF.

The chain is built from TRBV10-3 and TRBJ1-1, with no clear D. Between the trimmed V and J ends, which lost 0 bases and 4 bases, there was a span of 9 bases. The CDR3 has 14 residues. Germline CDR1 and CDR2: ENHRY and SYGVKD. CDR3 in DNA: TGTGCCATCAGTGAGTCGGCACTGAGCACTGAAGCTTTCTTT. The encoded protein is CAISESALSTEAFF.

This chain connects TRBV27 to TRBJ2-7, with D perhaps matching TRBD1 (5 bases). Germline V gene lookup returns CDR1 MNHEY and CDR2 SMNVEV (reference sequence). V was pared by 5 bases and J by 5 bases, with 13 bases between. CDR3 size: 13 residues. As DNA, the CDR3 is TGTGCCAGCAGTAAACCAGCAGGGCACGAGCAGTACTTC. It codes for CASSKPAGHEQYF.

The gene calls are TRBV28 and TRBJ1-2; D is uncertain. The length of the CDR3 is 12 residues. Germline CDR1 is MDHEN and CDR2 is SYDVKM. The V gene lost 6 bases and the J gene lost 2 bases, with 7 bases spanning the gap. This CDR3 is CASRTLNYGYTF. The DNA of the CDR3 is TGTGCCAGCAGGACTTTGAACTATGGCTACACCTTC.

The chain joins TRBV19 to TRBJ1-1; 10 nucleotides match TRBD1. The germline CDR1 and CDR2 sequences are LNHDA and SQIVND (reference sequence). The CDR3 has 18 amino acids. V trimming: 3 bases; J trimming: 4 bases; junction bases outside the gene matches: 14. The CDR3 loop is CASSIRGWTGGEFTEAFF. CDR3 in DNA: TGTGCCAGTAGTATTAGAGGCTGGACAGGGGGAGAATTCACTGAAGCTTTCTTT.

The chain links TRBV5-1 to TRBJ1-1, with D hard to call. Germline CDR1 is SGHRS and CDR2 is YFSETQ. V was cut by 3 bases and J by 4 bases, with 7 bases left in between. The CDR3 runs 12 residues. CDR3 sequence (DNA): TGCGCCAGCAGCTCGAAACGCACTGAAGCTTTCTTT. The encoded protein is CASSSKRTEAFF.